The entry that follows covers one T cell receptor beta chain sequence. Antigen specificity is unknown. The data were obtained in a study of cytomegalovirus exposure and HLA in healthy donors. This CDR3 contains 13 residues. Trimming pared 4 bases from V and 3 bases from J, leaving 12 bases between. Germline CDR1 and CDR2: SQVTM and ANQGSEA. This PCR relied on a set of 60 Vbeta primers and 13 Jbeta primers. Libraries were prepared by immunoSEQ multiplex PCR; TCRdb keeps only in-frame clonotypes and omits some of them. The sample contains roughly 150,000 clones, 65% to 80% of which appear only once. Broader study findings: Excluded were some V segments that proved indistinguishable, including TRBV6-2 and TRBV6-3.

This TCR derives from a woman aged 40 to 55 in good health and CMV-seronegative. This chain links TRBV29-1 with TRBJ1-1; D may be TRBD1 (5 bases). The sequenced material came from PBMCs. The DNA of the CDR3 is TGCAGCGTTGCGTGGGGCTGGGACACTGAAGCTTTCTTT. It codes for CSVAWGWDTEAFF.